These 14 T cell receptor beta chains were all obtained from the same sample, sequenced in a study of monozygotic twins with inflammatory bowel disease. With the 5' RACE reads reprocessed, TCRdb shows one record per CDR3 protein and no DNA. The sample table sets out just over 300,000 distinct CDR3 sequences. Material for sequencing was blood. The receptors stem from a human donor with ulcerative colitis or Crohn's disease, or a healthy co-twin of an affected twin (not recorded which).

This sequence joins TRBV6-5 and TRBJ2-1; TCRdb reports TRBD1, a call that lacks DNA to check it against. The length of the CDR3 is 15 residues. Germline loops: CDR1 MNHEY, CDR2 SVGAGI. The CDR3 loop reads CASISGGKMGNEQFF.

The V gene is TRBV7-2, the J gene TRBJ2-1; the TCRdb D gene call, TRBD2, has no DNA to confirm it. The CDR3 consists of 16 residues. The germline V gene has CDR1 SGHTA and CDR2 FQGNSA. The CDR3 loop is CASRPLAQSSYNEQFF.

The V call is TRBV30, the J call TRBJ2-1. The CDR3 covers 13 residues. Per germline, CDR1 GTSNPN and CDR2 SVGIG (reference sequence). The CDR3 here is CACPSSSYNEQFF.

CDR3 amino acids: CASRDHRDRGTRFGEQYF. The genes are TRBV5-1 and TRBJ2-7; TCRdb's D call of TRBD1 is untestable without DNA. CDR3 size: 18 residues. In germline, CDR1 is SGHRS, CDR2 YFSETQ.

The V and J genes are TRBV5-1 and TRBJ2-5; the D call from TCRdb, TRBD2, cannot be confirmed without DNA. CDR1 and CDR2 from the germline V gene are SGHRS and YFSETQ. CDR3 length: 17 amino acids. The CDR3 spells CASSGGTAGHRQETQYF.

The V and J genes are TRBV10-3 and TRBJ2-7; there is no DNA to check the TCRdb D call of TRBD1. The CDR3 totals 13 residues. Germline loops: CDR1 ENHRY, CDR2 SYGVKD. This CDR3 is CAISDDRDYEQYF.

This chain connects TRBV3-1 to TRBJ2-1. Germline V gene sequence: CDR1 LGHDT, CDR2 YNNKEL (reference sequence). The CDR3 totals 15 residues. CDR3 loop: CASSQELAFYNEQFF.

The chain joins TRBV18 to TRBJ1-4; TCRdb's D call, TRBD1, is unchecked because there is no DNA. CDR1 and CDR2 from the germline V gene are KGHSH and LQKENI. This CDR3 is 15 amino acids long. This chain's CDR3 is CASSPPTRPGEKLFF.

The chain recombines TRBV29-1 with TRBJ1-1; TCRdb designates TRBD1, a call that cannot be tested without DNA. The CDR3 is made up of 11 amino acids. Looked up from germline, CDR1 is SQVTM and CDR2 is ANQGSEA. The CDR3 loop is CSVGHSLEAFF.

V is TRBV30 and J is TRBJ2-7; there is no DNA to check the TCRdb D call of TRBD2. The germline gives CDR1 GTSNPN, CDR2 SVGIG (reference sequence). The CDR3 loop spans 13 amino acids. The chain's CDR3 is CAWRSGLTYEQYF.

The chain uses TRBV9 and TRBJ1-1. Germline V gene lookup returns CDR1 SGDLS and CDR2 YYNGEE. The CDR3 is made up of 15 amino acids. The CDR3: CASSGAGLAGAEAFF.

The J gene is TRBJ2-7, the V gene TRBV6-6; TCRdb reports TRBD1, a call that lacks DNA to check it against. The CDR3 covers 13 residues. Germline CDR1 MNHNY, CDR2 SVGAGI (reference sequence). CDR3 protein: CPSSRTRGHEQYF.

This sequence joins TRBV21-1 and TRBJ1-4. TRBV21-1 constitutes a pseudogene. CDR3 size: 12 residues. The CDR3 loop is CASSRGREKLFF.

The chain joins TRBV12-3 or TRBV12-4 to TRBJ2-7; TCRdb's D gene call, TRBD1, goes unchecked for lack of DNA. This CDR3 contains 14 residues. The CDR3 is CASSTIGTGREQYF.